Listed below are T cell receptor beta chains from one sample, sequenced in a study of CD8+CD57+ T cells in acquired aplastic anemia. TCRdb called the reads again in MiXCR, with one record for every CDR3 protein. This sample has approximately 190,000 distinct CDR3 sequences, with around 45% found just once. The sample taken for sequencing was sorted CD4+, CD8+, or CD8+CD57+ T cells (not recorded which) from PBMCs. These receptors were obtained from a human donor with aplastic anemia. Each CDR3 is given with its conserved first and last residue. The order of the fields is clone size, V gene, J gene, CDR3 protein. Some rows mark clone size as missing; the rest say once, few, many or name a class of expanded clone.

few	TRBV6-2/TRBV6-3	TRBJ2-3	CASSYRLAGGIFTPDTQYF
-	TRBV19	TRBJ2-7	CASSLRGQGSYEQYF
many	TRBV20-1	TRBJ2-7	CSARDTSRFREQYF
-	TRBV27	TRBJ1-2	CASSKGARYGYTF
-	TRBV7-2	TRBJ2-7	CASSYFYRGQYF
-	TRBV29-1	TRBJ1-5	CSVAMGLGNQPQHF
many	TRBV6-1	TRBJ2-3	CASSEWDRGTDTQYF
-	TRBV9	TRBJ1-4	CASSVGQGNEKLFF
-	TRBV29-1	TRBJ2-7	CSLEGGGEQYF
-	TRBV20-1	TRBJ2-5	CSGHAPQETQYF
-	TRBV29-1	TRBJ1-1	CSVVSGVEAFF
-	TRBV29-1	TRBJ2-1	CSFTQGAYNEQFF
-	TRBV10-3	TRBJ1-5	CATGQGNNQPQHF
-	TRBV3-1	TRBJ2-5	CASSQRTGTVYF
-	TRBV9	TRBJ1-1	CASSVATPGKNTEAFF
many	TRBV5-6	TRBJ1-2	CASSPFGQGGYTF
many	TRBV5-8	TRBJ1-1	CASSWWANTEAFF
many	TRBV9	TRBJ2-2	CASSVVGNPNTGELFF
once	TRBV7-3	TRBJ2-1	CASSLDRGGHNEQFF
many	TRBV6-1	TRBJ1-2	CASSETGGGYGYTF
-	TRBV29-1	TRBJ1-1	CSGREGLEAFF
-	TRBV10-3	TRBJ2-2	CAIRWAGEGTGELFF
once	TRBV29-1	TRBJ1-2	CSVRGQTDYGYTF
many	TRBV24-1	TRBJ2-1	CATSDLPENEQFF